This T cell receptor (beta chain) was profiled in a study of OX40 agonist ivuxolimab in advanced cancers. Patients who had autoimmune disease history or got systemic immunosuppression were left out. Assay: immunoSEQ multiplex PCR; the TCRdb copy retains only in-frame clones and omits some. The data hold tens of thousands of clones, with approximately 78% observed a single time. This clone came up once. Its antigen is undetermined. Trimming took 4 bases from V and 1 from J, leaving 11 bases between them. CDR1 is SGHTA and CDR2 is FQGNSA in the germline V gene. The length of the CDR3 is 14 residues. Whole-study findings and limits: Fewer expanded clones were found on average in CD4+ than in CD8+ T cells.

The chain couples TRBV7-2 to TRBJ2-7; perhaps TRBD2 as D (6 bases). This sample comprised CD4+ or CD8+ T cells sorted from blood, obtained in a trial of the OX40 agonist ivuxolimab. The clonotype was recovered from an adult with an advanced solid tumor such as melanoma, head and neck, liver or kidney cancer. CDR3 amino acids: CASSSGRGSYEQYF. DNA of the CDR3: TGTGCCAGCAGCTCGGGACGGGGGTCCTACGAGCAGTACTTC.